These T cell receptor beta chains were read from a single sample in a study of spatial heterogeneity in lung cancer. TCRdb itself ran the 5' RACE reads through MiXCR, one entry per CDR3 protein. The data contain about 100,000 distinct CDR3 sequences, around 4.3% of them singletons. The sequences come from lung tumor tissue, collected at surgery. The receptors stem from a male donor with early-stage non-small cell lung cancer. Both conserved end residues are part of each CDR3. D genes are given only for firm matches. Clone size is given as once, few, many, or a class for an expanded clone.

V: TRBV11-2; D: -; J: TRBJ2-1; size: many; DNA: TGTGCCAGCAGCGCGCGGACTGGAGAGCAGTTCTTC; CDR3: CASSARTGEQFF
V: TRBV7-8; D: -; J: TRBJ2-3; size: many; DNA: TGTGCCAGCAACCCCCTCCGCACAGATACGCAGTATTTT; CDR3: CASNPLRTDTQYF
V: TRBV6-1; D: -; J: TRBJ1-5; size: many; DNA: TGTGCCAGCGAGGTAAACAGGGATCAGCCCCAGCATTTT; CDR3: CASEVNRDQPQHF
V: TRBV10-1; D: TRBD1; J: TRBJ1-5; size: many; DNA: TGCGCCAGCAGTTTTCAGGGGGGGAATCAGCCCCAGCATTTT; CDR3: CASSFQGGNQPQHF
V: TRBV20-1; D: -; J: TRBJ1-5; size: many; DNA: TGCAGTGCTAGTATAGGGGTGGATCAGCCCCAGCATTTT; CDR3: CSASIGVDQPQHF
V: TRBV3-1; D: -; J: TRBJ1-5; size: many; DNA: TGTGCCAGCAGCCAAGGTCAGGGGAATCAGCCCCAGCATTTT; CDR3: CASSQGQGNQPQHF
V: TRBV20-1; D: TRBD1; J: TRBJ1-1; size: many; DNA: TGCAGTCCGACACGACAGGGGCACACTGAAGCTTTCTTT; CDR3: CSPTRQGHTEAFF
V: TRBV27; D: TRBD2; J: TRBJ2-3; size: many; DNA: TGTGCCAGCAGTTACACTAGCGGGAGTTCGGCAGATACGCAGTATTTT; CDR3: CASSYTSGSSADTQYF
V: TRBV28; D: -; J: TRBJ1-5; size: many; DNA: TGTGCCAGCACAATGGCGGACAATCAGCCCCAGCATTTT; CDR3: CASTMADNQPQHF
V: TRBV5-1; D: -; J: TRBJ2-3; size: many; DNA: TGCGCCAGCAGCTTAGGGAATCCGACAGATACGCAGTATTTT; CDR3: CASSLGNPTDTQYF
V: TRBV7-7; D: -; J: TRBJ2-5; size: few; DNA: TGTGCTAGCAGCGAGAGTCCACAAGAGACCCAGTACTTC; CDR3: CASSESPQETQYF
V: TRBV6-2/TRBV6-3; D: TRBD2; J: TRBJ2-2; size: few; DNA: TGTGCCAGCAGACCGACTTTATTCCAGCGGGAGACTGGGGAGCTGTTTTTT; CDR3: CASRPTLFQRETGELFF
V: TRBV7-9; D: -; J: TRBJ2-3; size: many; DNA: TGTGCCAGCCGCGGAGGGAACACAGATACGCAGTATTTT; CDR3: CASRGGNTDTQYF
V: TRBV11-2; D: -; J: TRBJ2-6; size: many; DNA: TGTGCCAGCAGCCGAATCCGGATGTCTGGGGCCAACGTCCTGACTTTC; CDR3: CASSRIRMSGANVLTF
V: TRBV4-1; D: -; J: TRBJ2-1; size: few; DNA: TGCGCCAGCAGCGCAGAGGTGGCAAACAATGAGCAGTTCTTC; CDR3: CASSAEVANNEQFF